This TCR beta chain was sequenced in a study of cytomegalovirus exposure and HLA in healthy donors. Study-wide points: In a later analysis, compared with equally common non-associated chains, HLA-associated beta chains were more expanded. Overall, roughly 170 TCR beta chains were annotated as cytomegalovirus-associated. Later analysis demonstrated an association between a missense DCLRE1C variant and TCR beta V- and J-gene trimming.

Researchers ran the PCR with 60 Vbeta and 13 Jbeta primers. Profiled with immunoSEQ multiplex PCR; TCRdb holds only in-frame clones, not every one. This table holds approximately 120,000 clones, around 85% found once. Comment on this clone: Its antigen is not known.

V was trimmed by 2 bases and J by 4 bases, leaving 3 bases between them. CDR3 length: 11 residues. The germline V gene has CDR1 SGHDT and CDR2 YYEEEE. The rearrangement links TRBV5-6 to TRBJ2-5; D is ambiguous. Sequencing used PBMCs. The sequence was obtained from a woman in her 30s in good health and CMV-seropositive. The CDR3 loop is CASSFVETQYF. The CDR3 DNA sequence: TGTGCCAGCAGCTTCGTAGAGACCCAGTACTTC.